One and the same sample provided the 25 T cell receptor beta chains below, sequenced in a study of blood T cell repertoires in COVID-19. Repertoires were generated with immunoSEQ multiplex PCR, while TCRdb's copy carries only in-frame clones and drops some. In the table there are fewer than 200,000 clones, 87% of which are singletons. The sequenced material came from peripheral blood. These receptors were taken from a woman aged 60 to 75 who had recovered from COVID-19.

The rearrangement links TRBV9 to TRBJ2-5, with D tentatively TRBD1 (5 bases). This CDR3 is built from 14 residues. V gave up 3 bases and J gave up 7 bases, with 16 bases separating them. The germline V gene encodes CDR1 SGDLS and CDR2 YYNGEE. The CDR3 region is CASSETAQGRTQYF. Written as DNA, the CDR3 is TGTGCCAGCAGCGAAACAGCCCAGGGTAGGACCCAGTACTTC.

The V and J genes are TRBV19 and TRBJ1-1; the match to TRBD1 covers 8 bases. This CDR3 has 15 amino acids. CDR1 is LNHDA and CDR2 is SQIVND in the germline V gene (reference sequence). V lost 6 bases to trimming and J lost 3 bases; unmatched junction nucleotides: 9. CDR3 residues: CASRQGAARHTEAFF. DNA for the CDR3: TGTGCCAGTAGGCAGGGGGCGGCTCGACACACTGAAGCTTTCTTT. The full variable domain, its missing parts supplied by reference TRBV19 and TRBJ1-1, is DGGITQSPKYLFRKEGQNVTLSCEQNLNHDAMYWYRQDPGQGLRLIYYSQIVNDFQKGDIAEGYSVSREKKESFPLTVTSAQKNPTAFYLCASRQGAARHTEAFFGQGTRLTVV.

The chain has TRBV5-1 and TRBJ2-5, with D perhaps matching TRBD1 (6 bases). The V end lost 2 bases, the J end lost 5 bases, and 10 bases lay between the germline ends. CDR3 size: 13 residues. CDR1 and CDR2 from the germline V gene are SGHRS and YFSETQ. CDR3 amino acids: CASSFPTGETQYF. The DNA of the CDR3 is TGCGCCAGCAGCTTTCCCACAGGGGAGACCCAGTACTTC.

The genes are TRBV28 and TRBJ1-2; TRBD1 agrees at 7 bases. The CDR3 consists of 14 residues. In germline, CDR1 is MDHEN, CDR2 SYDVKM. Trimming at V came to 5 bases and at J to 2 bases, leaving 5 bases not matched to a gene. CDR3 in amino acids: CASSRTGLNYGYTF. The CDR3 DNA follows: TGTGCCAGCAGTCGGACAGGCCTCAACTATGGCTACACCTTC.

The chain links TRBV6-5 to TRBJ1-5, with 8 bases matching TRBD1. With V trimmed by 4 bases and J by 4 bases, 9 bases remained unmatched. This CDR3 contains 16 residues. Germline V gene sequence: CDR1 MNHEY, CDR2 SVGAGI. CDR3 loop: CASSSGRTGRNQPQHF. The CDR3 DNA reads TGTGCCAGCAGTTCCGGGCGGACAGGGAGAAATCAGCCCCAGCATTTT.

The chain couples TRBV27 to TRBJ2-5, with a weak D call TRBD1 (6 bases). Germline V gene data show CDR1 as MNHEY and CDR2 as SMNVEV (reference sequence). Trimming pared 5 bases from V and 1 base from J, leaving 17 bases between. The CDR3 loop spans 16 amino acids. The CDR3 DNA reads TGTGCCAGCAGTGCCTCAGGGGCAGCCACCCAAGAGACCCAGTACTTC. Translating it yields CASSASGAATQETQYF.

The chain uses TRBV29-1 and TRBJ1-1; TRBD1 agrees at 7 bases. V trimming: 4 bases; J trimming: 1 base; junction bases outside the gene matches: 12. The CDR3 is 16 residues long. CDR1 SQVTM and CDR2 ANQGSEA come from the germline V gene. The CDR3 nucleotides are TGCAGCGTTGTGGACAGGAGGTCGCCGAAGAACACTGAAGCTTTCTTT. Protein: CSVVDRRSPKNTEAFF.

This chain joins TRBV30 and TRBJ1-6; 9 bases are shared with TRBD1. Looked up from germline, CDR1 is GTSNPN and CDR2 is SVGIG (reference sequence). The CDR3 contains 16 residues. The V and J ends lost 4 bases and 7 bases, in that order; junction bases with no gene match: 11. The CDR3 DNA reads as TGTGCCTGGATTAGGGCGCCGACAGGGGGGAATTCACCCCTCCACTTT. Translated: CAWIRAPTGGNSPLHF.

The DNA of the CDR3 is TGTGCCAGCAGTCCCCTACGGACAGGGGAATTTAGCGAAAAACTGTTTTTT. It is translated as CASSPLRTGEFSEKLFF. The J gene is TRBJ1-4, the V gene TRBV27; 9 bases match TRBD1. Per the germline V gene, CDR1 is MNHEY and CDR2 is SMNVEV (reference sequence). The CDR3 runs 17 residues. Losses at the gene ends were 5 bases for V and 8 bases for J; bases not matched to a gene: 15.

This rearrangement joins TRBV7-8 to TRBJ2-2; 10 bases agree with TRBD1. Germline V gene data show CDR1 as SGHVS and CDR2 as FQNEAQ. This CDR3 is built from 17 residues. V shed 5 bases, J shed 1 base, and the junction held 7 bases outside the gene matches. The CDR3 spells CASSTGTGALNTGELFF. CDR3 nucleotide sequence: TGTGCCAGCAGCACCGGGACAGGGGCTTTGAACACCGGGGAGCTGTTTTTT.

The rearrangement links TRBV18 to TRBJ2-5; the D gene is possibly TRBD1 (6 bases). This CDR3 has 16 residues. Germline loops: CDR1 KGHSH, CDR2 LQKENI. The ends were cut back, 0 bases at V and 5 bases at J, with 16 bases in the middle. The chain's CDR3 is CASSPPGGAGFETQYF. The DNA of the CDR3 is TGTGCCAGCTCACCACCTGGGGGCGCCGGTTTCGAGACCCAGTACTTC. The variable domain in full, with the rest retrieved from reference TRBV18 and TRBJ2-5, is NAGVMQNPRHLVRRRGQEARLRCSPMKGHSHVYWYRQLPEEGLKFMVYLQKENIIDESGMPKERFSAEFPKEGPSILRIQQVVRGDSAAYFCASSPPGGAGFETQYFGPGTRLLVL.

This clone was observed a few times. The J gene is TRBJ2-7, the V gene TRBV5-6; no reliable D call. Germline CDR1 and CDR2: SGHDT and YYEEEE. The V end was cut by 0 bases, the J end by 2 bases, with 3 bases between. This CDR3 is 12 amino acids long. The CDR3 coding sequence is TGTGCCAGCAGCTTGGCCGCCTACGAGCAGTACTTC. The encoded protein is CASSLAAYEQYF. Complete variable domain (other parts from reference TRBV5-6 and TRBJ2-7): DAGVTQSPTHLIKTRGQQVTLRCSPKSGHDTVSWYQQALGQGPQFIFQYYEEEERQRGNFPDRFSGHQFPNYSSELNVNALLLGDSALYLCASSLAAYEQYFGPGTRLTVT.

The table lists this clone with a count of one. This chain joins TRBV7-9 and TRBJ2-1; D is uncertain. The CDR3 is made up of 12 amino acids. CDR1 and CDR2 (germline): SEHNR, FQNEAQ (reference sequence). Deletions cut 0 bases from V and 8 bases from J, with 5 bases between. The CDR3 region has the DNA TGTGCCAGCAGCTTAGCGTCGGATGAGCAGTTCTTC. Protein sequence: CASSLASDEQFF.

The chain combines TRBV27 with TRBJ2-7; the D is unclear. CDR1 is MNHEY and CDR2 is SMNVEV in the germline V gene (reference sequence). Trimming cost V 8 bases and J 2 bases, with 16 bases left between them. This CDR3 has 14 residues. The CDR3 DNA reads as TGTGCCAGCGCCGACGGAGCCGGAACCTACGAGCAGTACTTC. Encoded protein: CASADGAGTYEQYF.

The gene calls are TRBV7-9 and TRBJ1-2; 7 nucleotides agree with TRBD1. Germline CDR1 and CDR2: SEHNR and FQNEAQ (reference sequence). V lost 5 bases, J lost 7 bases, and 7 bases stayed unmatched. The CDR3 spans 13 residues. The CDR3: CASSDSTGLGYTF. The DNA of the CDR3 is TGTGCCAGCAGCGATTCGACAGGGCTTGGCTACACCTTC.

The J gene is TRBJ2-7, the V gene TRBV28; tentatively, D is TRBD1 (6 bases). Germline V gene sequence: CDR1 MDHEN, CDR2 SYDVKM. V was clipped by 3 bases and J by 10 bases, with 10 bases between them. CDR3 length equals 11 residues. For the CDR3, the DNA is TGTGCCAGCAGTTTGTGGACAGACCAGTACTTC. Amino acid sequence: CASSLWTDQYF.

This chain joins TRBV29-1 and TRBJ2-3; unclear D gene. Germline loops: CDR1 SQVTM, CDR2 ANQGSEA. The V end was cut by 2 bases, the J end by 4 bases, with 13 bases between. This CDR3 is 14 amino acids long. The CDR3 region has the DNA TGCAGCGTTGAACGGCAGGAAGTCTCAGATACGCAGTATTTT. Its translation: CSVERQEVSDTQYF.

This clone was picked up one time. The chain employs TRBV28 and TRBJ2-7, with D perhaps matching TRBD2 (6 bases). Germline loops: CDR1 MDHEN, CDR2 SYDVKM. V lost 3 bases and J 0 bases, leaving 9 bases between the germline ends. This CDR3 has 14 amino acids. The CDR3 protein is CASSFHGGSYEQYF. The CDR3 region has the DNA TGTGCCAGCAGTTTCCACGGGGGCTCCTACGAGCAGTACTTC. Full variable domain (remainder filled in from reference TRBV28 and TRBJ2-7): DVKVTQSSRYLVKRTGEKVFLECVQDMDHENMFWYRQDPGLGLRLIYFSYDVKMKEKGDIPEGYSVSREKKERFSLILESASTNQTSMYLCASSFHGGSYEQYFGPGTRLTVT.

This chain connects TRBV23-1 to TRBJ1-5; 7 nucleotides match TRBD1. TRBV23-1 is an ORF; its function is uncertain. The V gene end was trimmed by 9 bases and the J gene end by 3 bases; junction bases not matched to a gene: 14. The CDR3 consists of 16 residues. CDR3 DNA sequence: TGCGCCAGGGCCGACAGGGTATCCCCTTCCAATCAGCCCCAGCATTTT. Translating gives CARADRVSPSNQPQHF.

The genes are TRBV5-1 and TRBJ2-3, with 9 bases identical to TRBD2. CDR3 size: 15 residues. J lost 1 base, V lost 3 bases, and 3 bases had no gene match. CDR1 is SGHRS and CDR2 is YFSETQ in the germline V gene. The CDR3 region has the DNA TGCGCCAGCAGCTCTGGCGGGGGGGGCACAGATACGCAGTATTTT. Translation: CASSSGGGGTDTQYF.

V usage is TRBV7-2 and J usage is TRBJ1-2, with 8 bases lining up with TRBD1. This CDR3 is built from 15 residues. The V gene end was trimmed by 4 bases and the J gene end by 5 bases; junction bases not matched to a gene: 9. Germline assignment: CDR1 SGHTA and CDR2 FQGNSA. Here the CDR3 DNA reads TGTGCCAGCAGCTCACCCGACAGGGGTATATATGGCTACACCTTC. It yields the protein CASSSPDRGIYGYTF. Filled out from reference TRBV7-2 and TRBJ1-2, the complete variable domain reads GAGVSQSPSNKVTEKGKDVELRCDPISGHTALYWYRQSLGQGLEFLIYFQGNSAPDKSGLPSDRFSAERTGGSVSTLTIQRTQQEDSAVYLCASSSPDRGIYGYTFGSGTRLTVV.

The chain employs TRBV10-3 and TRBJ1-2; 9 bases map to TRBD1. After removal of 0 bases from V and 6 bases from J, the junction contained 20 bases not matched to a gene. From germline, CDR1 is ENHRY and CDR2 SYGVKD. The CDR3 is 20 amino acids. Here the CDR3 DNA reads TGTGCCATCAGTGAGTCGATATCCTTCTTTATGCGGGACAGGGTAGATGGCTACACCTTC. It yields the protein CAISESISFFMRDRVDGYTF.

The chain has TRBV28 and TRBJ1-1; no reliable D call. Trimming cost V 6 bases and J 1 base, with 9 bases left between them. The CDR3 contains 13 residues. CDR1 and CDR2 (germline): MDHEN, SYDVKM. The CDR3 bases are TGTGCCAGCAGAGAGGGCCAGAACACTGAAGCTTTCTTT. Encoded protein: CASREGQNTEAFF.

This chain joins TRBV5-5 and TRBJ1-1; 7 bases are shared with TRBD1. The germline CDR1 and CDR2 sequences are SGHKS and YYEKEE (reference sequence). This CDR3 region has 14 residues. V gave up 4 bases and J gave up 7 bases; unmatched junction bases: 10. The CDR3 loop is CASSPPTGVGEAFF. The CDR3 nucleotides are TGTGCCAGCAGCCCCCCTACAGGGGTAGGTGAAGCTTTCTTT.

V usage is TRBV9 and J usage is TRBJ2-3, with 13 bases that match TRBD2. V dropped 0 bases and J dropped 7; count of bases not matched to a gene: 5. Germline loops: CDR1 SGDLS, CDR2 YYNGEE. This CDR3 is built from 16 residues. The CDR3 is CASSVGLAGGGNTQYF. CDR3 sequence (DNA): TGTGCCAGCAGCGTAGGACTAGCGGGGGGCGGGAATACGCAGTATTTT.